This record looks at one T cell receptor (beta chain) sequence and its context. The sample comes from a study of cytomegalovirus exposure and HLA in healthy donors. The primer mix had 60 Vbeta and 13 Jbeta primers. Profiling relied on immunoSEQ multiplex PCR, and the TCRdb table lists in-frame clones only, not all of them. The sample contains about 130,000 clones, around three quarters of which appear only once. From germline, CDR1 is WNHNN and CDR2 SYGVQD (reference sequence). The CDR3 contains 17 residues. Sequencing used PBMCs. The receptor's source is a young man in good health and CMV-seropositive. The rearrangement joins TRBV10-1 to TRBJ2-5, with 7 bases identical to TRBD2. The J call may be wrong; the DNA end is better matched by TRBJ2-7. CDR3 nucleotides: TGCGCCAGCAGTGAGTCGTCGGGGGAGGGAAAGTCCTACGAGCAGTACTTC. Translation gives CASSESSGEGKSYEQYF.